This TCR beta chain was captured by sequencing in a study of breast tumors, draining lymph nodes, adjacent tissues. General study findings and limits: Findings are consistent with lymph node origin and intratumoral expansion of most tumor T cells. Data only fit, rather than demonstrated, lymph node origin of most tumor T cells. Compared with basal-like, luminal-like tumors shared significantly more repertoire with nontumor tissue. Tumor repertoires ranked between lymph nodes and nontumor tissue in diversity, with V and J gene preferences.

Samples came from axillary lymph nodes draining the breast cancer. Concerning this clonotype: What it binds is unknown.

TCRdb ran MiXCR on the multiplex PCR reads and lists one entry per CDR3 protein. There are over 250,000 distinct CDR3 sequences in the sample; 30% occur only once, and more than 0.95% lies in the top ten. From germline, CDR1 is KGHDR and CDR2 SFDVKD. V dropped 7 bases and J dropped 6 bases, with 14 bases sitting between them. This CDR3 has 14 residues. The chain joins TRBV24-1 to TRBJ2-2; D is uncertain. Sequences were obtained from axillary lymph node tissue. The TCR originated in a female donor with breast cancer. Some clones in this sample may be carry-over from other donors' samples. The CDR3 sequence is CATRNIARPGELFF. CDR3 bases: TGTGCCACCAGGAACATAGCCCGGCCCGGGGAGCTGTTTTTT.